This T cell receptor (beta chain) was profiled in a study of cytomegalovirus exposure and HLA in healthy donors. The PCR was carried out with 60 Vbeta primers and 13 Jbeta primers. Generated by immunoSEQ multiplex PCR, the TCRdb table keeps only in-frame clones and is missing some. The sample records approximately 100,000 clones, around 80% being singletons. The TCR was taken from a woman aged 40-49 years in good health and CMV-seronegative. The specimen sequenced was PBMCs.

CDR3 sequence (DNA): TGTGCCAGTAGTACTTACGGACAGGGAGAGACCCAGTACTTC. Protein product: CASSTYGQGETQYF. V is TRBV19 and J is TRBJ2-5; 8 bases match TRBD1. V gave up 4 bases and J gave up 4 bases; unmatched junction bases: 5. This CDR3 is 14 amino acids long. Germline-derived CDR1 and CDR2 are LNHDA and SQIVND (reference sequence).